What follows are 30 T cell receptor beta chains derived from one specimen sequenced in a study of T cell responses to AZD1222 COVID-19 vaccine. TCRdb keeps only in-frame clones here, not all; method: immunoSEQ multiplex PCR. The sample shows 98,000 or so clones, around nine tenths of them seen only once. Here the sequenced sample was peripheral blood, taken 28 days after the second dose of the MenACWY control vaccine. Every receptor here comes from an adult who received the MenACWY meningococcal vaccine as a control.

V usage is TRBV6-1 and J usage is TRBJ2-7; D ambiguous. The CDR3 extends over 15 amino acids. V was clipped by 0 bases and J by 4 bases, with 13 bases between them. Per the germline V gene, CDR1 is MNHNS and CDR2 is SASEGT. CDR3 in amino acids: CASSEAFFPRYEQYF. CDR3 sequence (DNA): TGTGCCAGCAGTGAAGCCTTTTTCCCTAGGTACGAGCAGTACTTC.

CDR3 region: CASSIREGEKLFF. The CDR3 bases are TGTGCCAGTAGTATAAGGGAGGGGGAAAAACTGTTTTTT. V usage is TRBV19 and J usage is TRBJ1-4, with TRBD1 as a possible D gene (5 bases). This CDR3 is built from 13 residues. CDR1 and CDR2 from the germline V gene are LNHDA and SQIVND (reference sequence). V was clipped by 2 bases and J by 8 bases, with 9 bases between them.

The chain recombines TRBV15 with TRBJ2-2; tentatively, D is TRBD1 or TRBD2 (5 bases each). The CDR3 contains 15 residues. The germline V gene encodes CDR1 LNHNV and CDR2 YYDKDF (reference sequence). The germline V and J ends were trimmed by 1 base and 4 bases, with 10 bases remaining between them. The CDR3 coding sequence is TGTGCCACCAGCAGAGGAGGGGCAGTCACCGGGGAGCTGTTTTTT. It codes for CATSRGGAVTGELFF.

The rearrangement uses TRBV7-5 and TRBJ2-1; TRBD1, as called in the table, went unchecked against the DNA. TRBV7-5 is reported as a pseudogene. The CDR3 totals 16 residues. CDR3 sequence: CVRSHRQGIRYNEQFF. The DNA for the CDR3 is TGTGTCAGAAGCCACAGACAGGGAATAAGGTACAATGAGCAGTTCTTC.

This sequence joins TRBV19 and TRBJ2-2; possibly TRBD2 for D (6 bases). The CDR3 sequence is 14 residues long. The germline V gene has CDR1 LNHDA and CDR2 SQIVND (reference sequence). V dropped 5 bases and J dropped 3 bases, with 10 bases sitting between them. CDR3 coding DNA: TGTGCCAGTAGTGGAGGGGTCGACACCGGGGAGCTGTTTTTT. Amino acid sequence: CASSGGVDTGELFF.

This clone has just one count. This rearrangement joins TRBV19 to TRBJ1-5; TRBD1 matches at 9 bases. CDR1 is LNHDA and CDR2 is SQIVND in the germline V gene (reference sequence). The CDR3 runs to 14 residues. The V gene end was trimmed by 3 bases and the J gene end by 6 bases; junction bases not matched to a gene: 3. The CDR3 region has the DNA TGTGCCAGTAGTATGGGACAGGGAGGTCAGCCCCAGCATTTT. Translated: CASSMGQGGQPQHF. Combining the CDR3 with reference TRBV19 and TRBJ1-5 gives the whole variable domain DGGITQSPKYLFRKEGQNVTLSCEQNLNHDAMYWYRQDPGQGLRLIYYSQIVNDFQKGDIAEGYSVSREKKESFPLTVTSAQKNPTAFYLCASSMGQGGQPQHFGDGTRLSIL.

DNA for the CDR3: TGTGCCAGCAGCTTGGCCGCTGCCGGGGGGTTTCATGGCTACACCTTC. Translating gives CASSLAAAGGFHGYTF. The chain combines TRBV5-4 with TRBJ1-2, with D possibly matching TRBD1 (5 bases). Germline loops: CDR1 SGHNT, CDR2 YYREEE (reference sequence). This CDR3 is built from 16 residues. The germline V and J ends were trimmed by 0 bases and 6 bases, with 18 bases remaining between them.

The chain combines TRBV7-2 with TRBJ1-6; D is possibly TRBD1 (6 bases). The CDR3 spans 14 residues. Germline V gene lookup returns CDR1 SGHTA and CDR2 FQGNSA. The V gene lost 5 bases and the J gene lost 6 bases, with 11 bases spanning the gap. CDR3 in amino acids: CASSRDTANSPLHF. Written as DNA, the CDR3 is TGTGCCAGCAGCCGGGACACAGCTAATTCACCCCTCCACTTT.

This chain connects TRBV5-4 to TRBJ1-1; no clear D gene. The CDR3 is made up of 12 amino acids. Germline assignment: CDR1 SGHNT and CDR2 YYREEE (reference sequence). Trimming removed 2 bases at V and 4 bases at J, with 6 bases between. The CDR3 here is CASSLDATEAFF. In DNA form, the CDR3 reads TGTGCCAGCAGCTTAGACGCCACTGAAGCTTTCTTT.

The chain is built from TRBV23-1 and TRBJ1-2, with 8 bases lining up with TRBD1. Being an ORF, TRBV23-1 has a function that is uncertain. This CDR3 is built from 14 residues. Trimming removed 7 bases from V and 5 bases from J; junction bases left unmatched: 9. The CDR3 here is CASTSGQVSYGYTF. DNA of the CDR3: TGCGCCAGCACCTCGGGACAGGTTTCTTATGGCTACACCTTC.

The CDR3 nucleotides are TGTGCCACCAGCCCCCTACGGAGCGGAGGATCTCCAGATACGCAGTATTTT. This codes for CATSPLRSGGSPDTQYF. This chain joins TRBV15 and TRBJ2-3; possible D gene TRBD2, 5 bases. The CDR3 covers 17 residues. The germline CDR1 and CDR2 sequences are LNHNV and YYDKDF (reference sequence). V lost 5 bases and J 4 bases, leaving 22 bases between the germline ends. The whole variable domain, filled in from reference TRBV15 and TRBJ2-3, reads DAMVIQNPRYQVTQFGKPVTLSCSQTLNHNVMYWYQQKSSQAPKLLFHYYDKDFNNEADTPDNFQSRRPNTSFCFLDIRSPGLGDTAMYLCATSPLRSGGSPDTQYFGPGTRLTVL.

The V and J genes are TRBV5-1 and TRBJ2-7; no clear D gene. Germline-derived CDR1 and CDR2 are SGHRS and YFSETQ. V lost 2 bases, J lost 4 bases, and 13 bases lay in between. This CDR3 is 14 amino acids long. CDR3 in amino acids: CASSFDSTVYEQYF. In nucleotides, the CDR3 is TGCGCCAGCAGCTTCGACTCAACCGTTTACGAGCAGTACTTC.

The chain employs TRBV18 and TRBJ2-7; weak D call: TRBD2 (6 bases). The CDR3 loop spans 16 amino acids. CDR1 is KGHSH, CDR2 LQKENI, per germline. Deletions cut 1 base from V and 4 bases from J, with 17 bases between. CDR3 sequence: CASSPQGGMGFYEQYF. The CDR3 nucleotides are TGTGCCAGCTCACCACAGGGAGGAATGGGATTTTACGAGCAGTACTTC.

The chain recombines TRBV28 with TRBJ1-6; TRBD1 agrees at 9 bases. CDR1 and CDR2 from the germline V gene are MDHEN and SYDVKM. This CDR3 region has 16 residues. The ends lost 6 bases at V and 11 bases at J; junction bases unmatched: 14. CDR3 sequence reads: CASSLGGDRVNPPLHF. The CDR3 DNA reads TGTGCCAGCAGCCTAGGGGGGGACAGGGTAAACCCACCCCTCCACTTT.

This clone was observed once. V is TRBV28 and J is TRBJ1-6, with 10 bases fitting TRBD1. Germline V lookup: CDR1 MDHEN, CDR2 SYDVKM. The CDR3 contains 16 residues. The J segment lost 9 bases and the V segment lost 3 bases, leaving 8 bases of the junction unmatched. The CDR3 is CASSLSVGTGASPLHF. The CDR3 region has the DNA TGTGCCAGCAGTTTGTCGGTCGGGACAGGGGCTTCACCCCTCCACTTT.

This chain connects TRBV19 to TRBJ1-1, with D uncertain. The CDR3 has 14 amino acids. V dropped 1 base and J dropped 1 base, with 7 bases sitting between them. Germline-derived CDR1 and CDR2 are LNHDA and SQIVND (reference sequence). The CDR3, as DNA: TGTGCCAGTAGTATAGGGCGGCCGAACACTGAAGCTTTCTTT. This sequence encodes CASSIGRPNTEAFF.

The chain joins TRBV21-1 to TRBJ1-1; the tabulated D call, TRBD1, remains unverified against the DNA. TRBV21-1 is a pseudogene segment. The CDR3 spans 14 residues. The CDR3 nucleotides are TGTGCCAGCAGTCTAACAGGGGGCTGCACTGAAGCTTTCTTT. It specifies CASSLTGGCTEAFF.

This clone was observed a single time. The chain carries TRBV19 and TRBJ1-3; the D is unclear. The CDR3 has 16 amino acids. Per germline, CDR1 LNHDA and CDR2 SQIVND (reference sequence). The ends were cut back, 7 bases at V and 0 bases at J, with 16 bases in the middle. The CDR3 sequence: CASTKPSQSSGNTIYF. For the CDR3, the DNA is TGTGCCAGTACCAAACCGTCACAGAGCTCTGGAAACACCATATATTTT.

The CDR3 here is CASSLAGQQETQYF. The CDR3 region has the DNA TGTGCCAGCAGCTTAGCGGGACAGCAAGAGACCCAGTACTTC. V and J are TRBV7-2 and TRBJ2-5; TRBD1 agrees at 7 bases. V was clipped by 0 bases and J by 2 bases; unmatched bases: 0. Germline V CDR1 and CDR2: SGHTA, FQGNSA. This CDR3 spans 14 amino acids.

The chain links TRBV6-5 to TRBJ2-3; TRBD1 agrees at 7 bases. Germline CDR1 MNHEY, CDR2 SVGAGI. The CDR3 covers 14 residues. Trimming took 4 bases from V and 0 from J; bases not matched to a gene: 1. CDR3 nucleotide sequence: TGTGCCAGCAGTTTACAGGGGAGCACAGATACGCAGTATTTT. Residues: CASSLQGSTDTQYF.

This chain connects TRBV28 to TRBJ2-3, with 8 bases matching TRBD2. Germline loops: CDR1 MDHEN, CDR2 SYDVKM. The CDR3 has 14 amino acids. V shed 2 bases and J 5 bases; nucleotides not matched to a gene: 3. CDR3 coding DNA: TGTGCCAGCAGTTTACGGGGGGGCGGAGATACGCAGTATTTT. Its translation is CASSLRGGGDTQYF.

This chain links TRBV18 with TRBJ1-1, with TRBD1 matching over 10 bases. J was trimmed by 4 bases and V by 5 bases; bases with no gene match: 10. Germline V lookup: CDR1 KGHSH, CDR2 LQKENI. CDR3 size: 16 residues. DNA for the CDR3: TGTGCCAGCTCAGGCGGGACAGGGGATCTGGGCACTGAAGCTTTCTTT. Translation gives CASSGGTGDLGTEAFF.

V and J are TRBV6-5 and TRBJ1-6; TRBD1 matches at 9 bases. V gave up 6 bases and J gave up 10 bases; unmatched junction bases: 7. The length of the CDR3 is 14 residues. Germline CDR1 and CDR2: MNHEY and SVGAGI. DNA for the CDR3: TGTGCCAGCAGCCTGGGACAGGGAACATCACCCCTCCACTTT. It specifies CASSLGQGTSPLHF.

This rearrangement joins TRBV6-2 or TRBV6-3 to TRBJ2-7; D remains unclear. The CDR3 consists of 16 residues. V lost 4 bases to trimming and J lost 3 bases, with 19 bases between them. Germline CDR1 reads MNHEY; CDR2 reads SVGEGT. CDR3 bases: TGTGCCAGCAGTTCCAGATCCGACCGAACGATCTACGAGCAGTACTTC. Translated: CASSSRSDRTIYEQYF.

The V call is TRBV18, the J call TRBJ1-2; D is perhaps TRBD1 (5 bases). Germline V gene data show CDR1 as KGHSH and CDR2 as LQKENI. Trimming pared 1 base from V and 9 bases from J, leaving 15 bases between. This CDR3 region has 14 residues. The CDR3 DNA is TGTGCCAGCTCACCACAGGGGCTGACATGGAGCTACACCTTC. It specifies CASSPQGLTWSYTF.

This chain uses TRBV2 with TRBJ2-7; TRBD2 matches at 8 bases. Per germline, CDR1 SNHLY and CDR2 FYNNEI. This CDR3 is 15 amino acids long. With V trimmed by 5 bases and J by 2 bases, 8 bases remained unmatched. The DNA of the CDR3 is TGTGCCAGCAGTCACCTCGGACTAGCAACCTACGAGCAGTACTTC. Residues: CASSHLGLATYEQYF.

The chain links TRBV6-5 to TRBJ2-3; 7 bases fit TRBD1. V trimming: 6 bases; J trimming: 6 bases; junction bases outside the gene matches: 12. The germline V gene has CDR1 MNHEY and CDR2 SVGAGI. The CDR3 consists of 15 residues. The CDR3 region has the DNA TGTGCCAGCAGGTCTGACCGAAGCAGGGGGGATACGCAGTATTTT. Translating gives CASRSDRSRGDTQYF.

This sequence joins TRBV5-1 and TRBJ1-1; D may be TRBD1 (6 bases). This CDR3 spans 16 amino acids. V was shortened by 4 bases and J by 1 base, with 17 bases between the two germline ends. The germline V gene encodes CDR1 SGHRS and CDR2 YFSETQ. The CDR3 reads CASSLEIGGANTEAFF. CDR3 nucleotides: TGCGCCAGCAGCCTGGAAATCGGGGGGGCGAACACTGAAGCTTTCTTT.

V gene TRBV28 combines with J gene TRBJ1-2; possibly TRBD1 for D (6 bases). There are 14 residues in the CDR3. Trimming shortened V by 7 bases and J by 2 bases, and 14 bases separated the two germline ends. Germline V gene sequence: CDR1 MDHEN, CDR2 SYDVKM. The CDR3 sequence is CASTQLGGNYGYTF. DNA of the CDR3: TGTGCCAGCACTCAACTGGGGGGCAACTATGGCTACACCTTC.

V usage is TRBV27 and J usage is TRBJ2-2, with D uncertain. Germline assignment: CDR1 MNHEY and CDR2 SMNVEV (reference sequence). Trimming removed 7 bases at V and 0 bases at J, with 9 bases between. This CDR3 is built from 14 residues. CDR3 in amino acids: CASTHTANTGELFF. The DNA for the CDR3 is TGTGCCAGCACCCATACAGCGAACACCGGGGAGCTGTTTTTT.